The 16 T cell receptor beta chains in this list originate from one sample, sequenced in a study of shared clonotypes between healthy human individuals. Profiled with immunoSEQ multiplex PCR; TCRdb holds only in-frame clones, not every one. The data show roughly 2.2 million clones, with 85% to 95% seen just once and around 0.38% held by the top ten. Sequenced input: naive CD4+ T cells from PBMCs. Regarding subset: CD45RA+ positively selected. Receptors were obtained from a man in his late teens or twenties in good health. Some clones in this sample may be carry-over from other donors' samples.

This chain links TRBV30 with TRBJ2-3; D gene unclear. V was clipped by 0 bases and J by 3 bases, with 10 bases between them. CDR1 and CDR2 (germline): GTSNPN, SVGIG (reference sequence). This CDR3 is built from 14 residues. The CDR3 DNA is TGTGCCTGGAGTGTAGGCGCGGATACAGATACGCAGTATTTT. This encodes CAWSVGADTDTQYF.

This clone turned up a few times. The chain employs TRBV28 and TRBJ1-1; a possible D gene is TRBD1 (6 bases). V lost 6 bases and J lost 1, with 12 bases in between. The CDR3 is made up of 14 amino acids. Germline V lookup: CDR1 MDHEN, CDR2 SYDVKM. CDR3 DNA: TGTGCCAGCAGGCCGGGACAATGGAACACTGAAGCTTTCTTT. As protein: CASRPGQWNTEAFF.

The chain carries TRBV5-1 and TRBJ1-1; D unresolved. Trimming shortened V by 4 bases and J by 4 bases, and 11 bases separated the two germline ends. CDR1 and CDR2 (germline): SGHRS, YFSETQ. CDR3 length: 13 residues. The CDR3 protein is CASSMGWGTEAFF. The CDR3 coding sequence is TGCGCCAGCAGCATGGGATGGGGCACTGAAGCTTTCTTT.

The chain couples TRBV18 to TRBJ2-7; the D gene is possibly TRBD2 (5 bases). Trimming cost V 0 bases and J 7 bases, with 16 bases left between them. The CDR3 extends over 15 amino acids. Per the germline V gene, CDR1 is KGHSH and CDR2 is LQKENI. This CDR3 reads CASSPPGGPLGEQYF. The CDR3 coding sequence is TGTGCCAGCTCACCACCGGGCGGGCCCCTCGGAGAGCAGTACTTC.

This chain connects TRBV7-2 to TRBJ2-3; 7 positions match TRBD1. The V gene end was trimmed by 5 bases and the J gene end by 5 bases; junction bases not matched to a gene: 1. CDR3 length: 12 amino acids. Germline-derived CDR1 and CDR2 are SGHTA and FQGNSA. Here the CDR3 DNA reads TGTGCCAGCAGCCGGACAGGAGATACGCAGTATTTT. It specifies CASSRTGDTQYF.

The chain uses TRBV5-1 and TRBJ2-1; 7 bases agree with TRBD2. Germline V gene lookup returns CDR1 SGHRS and CDR2 YFSETQ. There are 16 residues in the CDR3. With V trimmed by 4 bases and J by 4 bases, 11 bases remained unmatched. Here the CDR3 DNA reads TGCGCCAGCAGCCCTGGCAATAGCGGGCGGTACAATGAGCAGTTCTTC. Translated: CASSPGNSGRYNEQFF.

This clone was observed a handful of times. This same CDR3 is encoded by further DNA sequences in the sample. V gene TRBV7-9 combines with J gene TRBJ1-1; D ambiguous. The V end was cut by 1 base, the J end by 1 base, with 4 bases between. The CDR3 is 13 amino acids. Germline V gene sequence: CDR1 SEHNR, CDR2 FQNEAQ (reference sequence). CDR3 nucleotides: TGTGCCAGCAGCTTAGGAGAGAACACTGAAGCTTTCTTT. Translation: CASSLGENTEAFF.

V usage is TRBV6-1 and J usage is TRBJ2-2; D is uncertain. This CDR3 is built from 11 residues. The germline V and J ends were trimmed by 6 bases and 2 bases, with 1 base remaining between them. CDR1 and CDR2 from the germline V gene are MNHNS and SASEGT. For the CDR3, the DNA is TGTGCCAGCAGAAACACCGGGGAGCTGTTTTTT. It codes for CASRNTGELFF.

The chain uses TRBV30 and TRBJ1-2; D gene uncertain. The CDR3 covers 13 residues. Germline assignment: CDR1 GTSNPN and CDR2 SVGIG (reference sequence). The ends were cut back, 0 bases at V and 4 bases at J, with 9 bases in the middle. The CDR3 sequence is CAWSVGQSYGYTF. The CDR3 DNA follows: TGTGCCTGGAGTGTAGGCCAGTCCTATGGCTACACCTTC.

This rearrangement joins TRBV5-6 to TRBJ2-2; 9 nucleotides agree with TRBD2. CDR1 and CDR2 from the germline V gene are SGHDT and YYEEEE. Germline trimming cut 4 bases from V and 6 bases from J; bases unmatched to any gene: 16. CDR3 size: 18 residues. CDR3 in amino acids: CASSGPEKIAGVSGELFF. CDR3 DNA sequence: TGTGCCAGCAGCGGCCCGGAGAAAATAGCGGGAGTATCCGGGGAGCTGTTTTTT. The entire variable domain, with the rest obtained from reference TRBV5-6 and TRBJ2-2, is as follows: DAGVTQSPTHLIKTRGQQVTLRCSPKSGHDTVSWYQQALGQGPQFIFQYYEEEERQRGNFPDRFSGHQFPNYSSELNVNALLLGDSALYLCASSGPEKIAGVSGELFFGEGSRLTVL.

The gene calls are TRBV7-9 and TRBJ1-1; D is perhaps TRBD1 (6 bases). The germline V and J ends were trimmed by 5 bases and 3 bases, with 22 bases remaining between them. Looked up from germline, CDR1 is SEHNR and CDR2 is FQNEAQ (reference sequence). The CDR3 extends over 17 amino acids. The CDR3 protein is CASSRQPGGREDTEAFF. Written as DNA, the CDR3 is TGTGCCAGCAGCCGTCAACCGGGGGGGCGCGAGGACACTGAAGCTTTCTTT.

The genes are TRBV7-7 and TRBJ2-5, with 8 bases identical to TRBD1. Germline V gene data show CDR1 as SSHAT and CDR2 as FNYEAQ (reference sequence). The J segment lost 5 bases and the V segment lost 1 base, leaving 3 bases of the junction unmatched. The CDR3 loop spans 14 amino acids. In nucleotides, the CDR3 is TGTGCCAGCAGCTTAGGGACAGGGTTGGAGACCCAGTACTTC. This sequence encodes CASSLGTGLETQYF.

The chain is built from TRBV7-3 and TRBJ2-3, with 7 bases fitting TRBD2. V was clipped by 5 bases and J by 6 bases; unmatched bases: 8. Germline V gene lookup returns CDR1 SGHTA and CDR2 FQGTGA. The length of the CDR3 is 14 residues. In nucleotides, the CDR3 is TGTGCCAGCAGCCTGGGGCGGGGAGGGGATACGCAGTATTTT. It codes for CASSLGRGGDTQYF. The variable domain in full, with the rest retrieved from reference TRBV7-3 and TRBJ2-3, is GAGVSQTPSNKVTEKGKYVELRCDPISGHTALYWYRQSLGQGPEFLIYFQGTGAADDSGLPNDRFFAVRPEGSVSTLKIQRTERGDSAVYLCASSLGRGGDTQYFGPGTRLTVL.

V usage is TRBV28 and J usage is TRBJ1-5, with D uncertain. The CDR3 sequence is 13 residues long. Germline V gene sequence: CDR1 MDHEN, CDR2 SYDVKM. Trimming left V 8 bases short and J 9 bases short, with 17 bases between. The CDR3 nucleotides read TGTGCCAGCCAGGAGACTCCAATCAGGCCCCAGCATTTT. Protein sequence: CASQETPIRPQHF.

The chain couples TRBV7-2 to TRBJ1-1; D may be TRBD1 (5 bases). Per the germline V gene, CDR1 is SGHTA and CDR2 is FQGNSA. With 0 bases removed from V and 6 bases from J, the gap between germline ends came to 14 bases. This CDR3 is 15 amino acids long. DNA for the CDR3: TGTGCCAGCAGCTTAGCGCCAGGGATTCTCTCTGAAGCTTTCTTT. This encodes CASSLAPGILSEAFF.

Only one count was recorded for this clone. The chain uses TRBV5-4 and TRBJ2-2; D might be TRBD2 (6 bases). Trimming shortened V by 4 bases and J by 3 bases, and 13 bases separated the two germline ends. This CDR3 spans 15 amino acids. Germline CDR1 is SGHNT and CDR2 is YYREEE (reference sequence). CDR3: CASSARERHTGELFF. The CDR3 DNA sequence: TGTGCCAGCAGCGCACGGGAGAGACACACCGGGGAGCTGTTTTTT.